The following is a T cell receptor (beta chain) sequence with its context. The antigen is not known. Several immunoSEQ 96-well plates shared each subset's DNA, each plate a replicate. Repertoires were generated with immunoSEQ multiplex PCR, while TCRdb's copy carries only in-frame clones and drops some. The table lists around 1,900,000 clones, roughly 95% of them singletons. The data belong to a study of shared clonotypes between healthy human individuals. The overall study: Samples came from two female and a few male donors aged 18 to 49.

Study observations and caveats: Among the subsets, naive ones generally showed larger estimated richness than memory ones.

The germline V and J ends were trimmed by 5 bases and 4 bases, with 17 bases remaining between them. The CDR3 spans 15 residues. Germline CDR1 and CDR2: SGHAT and FQNNGV. Naive CD8 cells, CD45RO-negative and positively selected for CCR7, excluded terminally differentiated effector memory CD45RA+ cells. This chain connects TRBV11-2 to TRBJ1-1; no definite D call. The source material was naive CD8+ T cells from PBMCs. The sequence came from a young man in good health. Some clones in this sample may be carry-over from other donors' samples. The CDR3 here is CASSPERAVTTEAFF. CDR3 coding DNA: TGTGCCAGCAGCCCCGAAAGGGCCGTGACCACTGAAGCTTTCTTT.